The present entry profiles one T cell receptor (beta chain) with its context. Its matching antigen is unknown. The V gene lost 2 bases and the J gene lost 0 bases, with 10 bases spanning the gap. In germline, CDR1 is SGHDT, CDR2 YYEEEE. The CDR3 is made up of 15 amino acids. The data belong to a study of cytomegalovirus exposure and HLA in healthy donors. Overall study findings and caveats: Analysis was carried out at a later point, and it linked a missense DCLRE1C variant to TCR beta V- and J-gene trimming.

With 60 Vbeta and 13 Jbeta primers, the PCR was carried out. Some clones are missing from TCRdb's copy, which holds only in-frame ones; the method was immunoSEQ multiplex PCR. The sample lists around 130,000 clones; about 83% were seen once. The sequencing sample was made of PBMCs. The rearrangement uses TRBV5-6 and TRBJ2-3; the D gene is possibly TRBD1 (5 bases). The receptor was derived from a girl aged 2 to 9 in good health and CMV-seronegative. This CDR3 reads CASSFTGRSTDTQYF. The CDR3 coding sequence is TGTGCCAGCAGCTTTACAGGCAGAAGCACAGATACGCAGTATTTT.